What follows describes a single T cell receptor beta chain. This clonotype appeared many times. Its target antigen remains unknown. Base qualities are not at hand, and no much larger clone is one base apart. This sample was taken from a study of breast tumors, draining lymph nodes, adjacent tissues (TCRdb year 2016). In terms of the full investigation: TCR beta repertoires were compared across tumor, adjacent nontumor tissue and axillary lymph nodes obtained from breast cancer patients. The study aimed to assess the relationships and possible T-cell exchange between tumor, surrounding tissue and draining lymph node repertoires in human breast cancer.

Overall results and qualifications from the work: The conclusion that tumor T cells originate in lymph nodes was framed as consistent with a hypothesis rather than directly demonstrated. Tumor and nontumor tissue repertoires were significantly more similar in luminal-like than in basal-like breast cancer. The data were judged consistent with most tumor T cells deriving from the lymph node and then expanding within tumor tissue. T-cell repertoire diversity in tumors was found to be lower than in lymph nodes but higher than in nontumor tissue, and preferential V and J gene usage was observed.

Lymph node samples were obtained from the axillary draining lymph nodes of breast cancer patients. As encoded in the germline V gene, CDR1 is MDHEN while CDR2 is SYDVKM. V loses 6 bases of germline sequence and J loses 0 bases, and the interval between the two ends is 6 bases. CDR3 length: 13 amino acids, cysteine to phenylalanine. Only CDR3 DNA is held: 39 bases, read in frame from base 1. The sequencing machine was an Illumina HiSeq 2000. Multiplex PCR amplification was used to build the TCR beta chain libraries. The amplified TCR beta chain products were analyzed by high-throughput sequencing. TCRdb redid the processing of the public reads, applying fastp at Q25 and MiXCR, and retained in-frame beta chains. Entries that share a CDR3 protein sequence are merged under the most common genes and DNA. This sample has 130,000 or so distinct CDR3 sequences in its table, and more than 20% of those were observed once. The top ten clonotypes cover about 2.4% of the sample.

Input material: axillary lymph node tissue. This clonotype was obtained from a female donor with breast cancer. Some clones in this sample may be carry-over from other donors' samples. Rearrangement joined TRBV28 to TRBJ1-3, with the D gene not confidently named. The nucleotides are TGTGCCAGCAGCCGGGCCTCTGGAAACACCATATATTTT. This gives the protein CASSRASGNTIYF. The full variable domain, completed from the reference TRBV28 and TRBJ1-3 proteins outside the CDR3, reads DVKVTQSSRYLVKRTGEKVFLECVQDMDHENMFWYRQDPGLGLRLIYFSYDVKMKEKGDIPEGYSVSREKKERFSLILESASTNQTSMYLCASSRASGNTIYFGEGSWLTVV.